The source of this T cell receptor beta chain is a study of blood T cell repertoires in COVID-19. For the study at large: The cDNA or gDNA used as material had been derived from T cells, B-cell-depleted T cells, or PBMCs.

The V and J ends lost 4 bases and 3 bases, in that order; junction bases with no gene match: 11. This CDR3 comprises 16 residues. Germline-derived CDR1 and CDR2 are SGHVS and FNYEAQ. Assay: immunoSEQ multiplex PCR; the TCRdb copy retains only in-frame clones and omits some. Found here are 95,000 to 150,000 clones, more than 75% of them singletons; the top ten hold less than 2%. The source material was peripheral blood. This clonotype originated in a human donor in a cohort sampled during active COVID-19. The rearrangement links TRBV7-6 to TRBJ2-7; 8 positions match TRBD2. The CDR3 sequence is CASSSPGAGGVYEQYF. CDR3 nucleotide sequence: TGTGCCAGCAGCTCCCCGGGGGCGGGGGGCGTCTACGAGCAGTACTTC.